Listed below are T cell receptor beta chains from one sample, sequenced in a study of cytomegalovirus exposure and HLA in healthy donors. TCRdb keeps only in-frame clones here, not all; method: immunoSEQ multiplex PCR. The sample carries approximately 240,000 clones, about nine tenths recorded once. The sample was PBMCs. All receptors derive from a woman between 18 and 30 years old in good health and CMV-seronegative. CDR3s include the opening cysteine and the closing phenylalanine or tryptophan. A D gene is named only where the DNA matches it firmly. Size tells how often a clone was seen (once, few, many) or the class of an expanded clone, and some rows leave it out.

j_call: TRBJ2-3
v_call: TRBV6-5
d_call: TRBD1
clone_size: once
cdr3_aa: CASSSYRGIPDTQYF
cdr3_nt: TGTGCCAGCAGTTCCTACAGGGGTATACCAGATACGCAGTATTTT

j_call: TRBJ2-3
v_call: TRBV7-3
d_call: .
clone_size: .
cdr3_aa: CASSFGTDTQYF
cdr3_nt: TGTGCCAGCAGCTTCGGTACAGATACGCAGTATTTT

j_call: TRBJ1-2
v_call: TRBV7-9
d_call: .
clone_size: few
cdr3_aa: CASSPQQIRRYGYTF
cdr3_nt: TGTGCCAGCAGCCCCCAACAGATACGCCGTTATGGCTACACCTTC

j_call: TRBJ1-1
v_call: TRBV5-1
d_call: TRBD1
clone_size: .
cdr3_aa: CASSPTGQLNTEAFF
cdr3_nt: TGCGCCAGCAGCCCTACGGGACAGTTGAACACTGAAGCTTTCTTT

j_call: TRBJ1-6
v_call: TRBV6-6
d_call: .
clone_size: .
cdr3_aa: CASRLRDAENSPLHF
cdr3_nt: TGTGCCAGCAGACTGAGGGATGCAGAAAATTCACCCCTCCACTTT

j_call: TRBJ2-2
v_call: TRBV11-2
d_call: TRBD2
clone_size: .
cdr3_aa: CASSPRGREANTGELFF
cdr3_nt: TGTGCCAGCAGCCCGCGAGGTCGGGAGGCGAACACCGGGGAGCTGTTTTTT

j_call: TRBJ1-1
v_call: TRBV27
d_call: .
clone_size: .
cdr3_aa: CASSSQANTEAFF
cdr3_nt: TGTGCCAGCAGTTCACAGGCGAACACTGAAGCTTTCTTT

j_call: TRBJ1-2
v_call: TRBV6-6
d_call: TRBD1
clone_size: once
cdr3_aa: CASLRDRNYGYTF
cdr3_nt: TGTGCCAGCCTCCGGGACAGGAACTATGGCTACACCTTC

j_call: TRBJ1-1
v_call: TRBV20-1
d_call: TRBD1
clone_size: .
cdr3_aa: CSTGGTEAFF
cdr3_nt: TGCAGTACAGGGGGAACTGAAGCTTTCTTT

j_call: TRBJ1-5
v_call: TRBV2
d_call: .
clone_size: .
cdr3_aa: CASNWAGGNQPQHF
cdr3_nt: TGTGCCAGCAACTGGGCAGGGGGCAATCAGCCCCAGCATTTT

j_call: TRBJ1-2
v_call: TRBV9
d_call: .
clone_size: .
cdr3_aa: CASSVLAGRYGYTF
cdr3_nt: TGTGCCAGCAGCGTGTTAGCAGGGAGGTATGGCTACACCTTC

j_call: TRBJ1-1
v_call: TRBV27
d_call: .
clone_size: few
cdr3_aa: CASSLLFARALEAFF
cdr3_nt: TGTGCCAGCAGCCTCTTATTCGCCAGGGCCCTTGAAGCTTTCTTT

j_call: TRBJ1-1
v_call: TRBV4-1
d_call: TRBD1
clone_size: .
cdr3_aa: CASSHTPLGTGETEAFF
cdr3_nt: TGCGCCAGCAGCCATACCCCCCTTGGGACAGGGGAAACTGAAGCTTTCTTT

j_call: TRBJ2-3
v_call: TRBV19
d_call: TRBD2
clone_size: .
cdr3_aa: CASSKSLGGGRDTQYF
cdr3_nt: TGTGCCAGTAGTAAATCTCTAGGCGGGGGGAGAGATACGCAGTATTTT

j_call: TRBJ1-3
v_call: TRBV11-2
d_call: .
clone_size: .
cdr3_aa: CASSLEGGSSGNTIYF
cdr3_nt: TGTGCCAGCAGCTTAGAAGGCGGATCATCTGGAAACACCATATATTTT

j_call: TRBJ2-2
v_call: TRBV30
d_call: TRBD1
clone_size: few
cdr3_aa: CAWSKGQGGTGELFF
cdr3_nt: TGTGCCTGGAGTAAGGGACAGGGTGGCACCGGGGAGCTGTTTTTT

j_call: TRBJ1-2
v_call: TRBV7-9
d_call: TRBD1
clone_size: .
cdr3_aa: CASSTTGQAVYGYTF
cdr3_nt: TGTGCCAGCAGTACCACGGGACAGGCGGTTTACGGCTACACCTTC

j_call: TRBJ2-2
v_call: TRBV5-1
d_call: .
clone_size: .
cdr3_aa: CASSLVSGMAGELFF
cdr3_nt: TGCGCCAGCAGCTTGGTATCAGGGATGGCCGGGGAGCTGTTTTTT

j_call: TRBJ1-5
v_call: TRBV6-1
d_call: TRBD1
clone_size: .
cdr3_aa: CASRGPGTGDQPQHF
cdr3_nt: TGTGCCAGCAGAGGCCCCGGGACAGGGGATCAGCCCCAGCATTTT

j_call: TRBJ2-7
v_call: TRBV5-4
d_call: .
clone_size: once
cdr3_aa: CASSLISGAGEQYF
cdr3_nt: TGTGCCAGCAGCTTAATAAGCGGTGCGGGCGAGCAGTACTTC

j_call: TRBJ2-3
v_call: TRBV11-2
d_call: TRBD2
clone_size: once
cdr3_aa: CASSPRALAGFDGTDTQYF
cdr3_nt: TGTGCCAGCAGCCCACGGGCTCTAGCGGGATTCGATGGCACAGATACGCAGTATTTT

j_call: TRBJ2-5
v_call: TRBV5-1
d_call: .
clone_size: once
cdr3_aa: CASSSREETQYF
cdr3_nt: TGCGCCAGCAGCTCGAGGGAAGAGACCCAGTACTTC

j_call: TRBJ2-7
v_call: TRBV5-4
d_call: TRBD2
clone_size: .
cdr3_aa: CASSFRLAGTYEQYF
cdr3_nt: TGTGCCAGCAGTTTCAGACTAGCGGGAACCTACGAGCAGTACTTC

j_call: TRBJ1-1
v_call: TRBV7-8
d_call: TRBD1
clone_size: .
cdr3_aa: CASSLTDRDAEAFF
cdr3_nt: TGTGCCAGCAGCTTAACCGACAGGGACGCTGAAGCTTTCTTT

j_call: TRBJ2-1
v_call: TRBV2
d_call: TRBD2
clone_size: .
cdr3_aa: CASSERWTRVGNEQFF
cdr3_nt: TGTGCCAGCAGTGAACGGTGGACTAGGGTCGGGAATGAGCAGTTCTTC

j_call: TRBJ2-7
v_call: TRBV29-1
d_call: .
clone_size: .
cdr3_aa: CSARGGSTYEQYF
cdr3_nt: TGCAGCGCCCGAGGGGGTTCAACCTACGAGCAGTACTTC

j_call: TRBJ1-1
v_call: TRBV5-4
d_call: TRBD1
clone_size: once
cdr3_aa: CASSLTGGGTEAFF
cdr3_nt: TGTGCCAGCAGCTTGACAGGGGGCGGTACTGAAGCTTTCTTT

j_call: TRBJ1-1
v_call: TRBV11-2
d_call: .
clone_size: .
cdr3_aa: CASRGLGQGGTNTEAFF
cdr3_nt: TGTGCCAGCAGGGGATTGGGGCAGGGTGGTACGAACACTGAAGCTTTCTTT

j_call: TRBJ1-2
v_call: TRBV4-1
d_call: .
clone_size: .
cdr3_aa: CASSPRGGPERSLNGYTF
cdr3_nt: TGCGCCAGCAGCCCCCGGGGGGGACCAGAGCGATCCTTAAATGGCTACACCTTC

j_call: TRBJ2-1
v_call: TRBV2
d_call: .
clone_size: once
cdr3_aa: CASRRAGAYNEQFF
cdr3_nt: TGTGCCAGCAGGAGGGCAGGGGCCTACAATGAGCAGTTCTTC

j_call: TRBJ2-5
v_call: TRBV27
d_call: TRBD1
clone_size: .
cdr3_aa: CASSLGQGAGETQYF
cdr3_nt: TGTGCCAGCAGTTTGGGACAGGGGGCTGGGGAGACCCAGTACTTC

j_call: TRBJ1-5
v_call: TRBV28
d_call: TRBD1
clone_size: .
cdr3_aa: CASSWGTGVGQPQHF
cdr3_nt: TGTGCCAGCAGTTGGGGGACAGGGGTGGGGCAGCCCCAGCATTTT

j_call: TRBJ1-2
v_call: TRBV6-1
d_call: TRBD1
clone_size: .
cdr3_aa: CASSEAWGQGGGYTF
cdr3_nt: TGTGCCAGCAGTGAAGCATGGGGACAGGGGGGCGGCTACACCTTC

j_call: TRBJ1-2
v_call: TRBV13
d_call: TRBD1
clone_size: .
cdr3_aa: CASSPQDRAPTNYGYTF
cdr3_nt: TGTGCCAGCAGCCCCCAGGACAGGGCTCCAACTAACTATGGCTACACCTTC

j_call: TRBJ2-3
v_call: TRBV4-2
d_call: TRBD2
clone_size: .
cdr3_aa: CASSPRALAGDTQYF
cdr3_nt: TGTGCCAGCAGCCCACGCGCCCTAGCGGGAGATACGCAGTATTTT

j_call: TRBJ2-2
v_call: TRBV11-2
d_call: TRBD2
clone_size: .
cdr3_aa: CASSFRTSGGNGELFF
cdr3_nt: TGTGCCAGCAGCTTCCGGACTAGCGGGGGTAACGGGGAGCTGTTTTTT

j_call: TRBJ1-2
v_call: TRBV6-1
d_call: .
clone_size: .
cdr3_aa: CASSGAPNPNYGYTF
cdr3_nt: TGTGCCAGCAGTGGGGCGCCGAATCCTAACTATGGCTACACCTTC

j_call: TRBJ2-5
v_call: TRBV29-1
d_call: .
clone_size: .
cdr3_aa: CSVERSSEETQYF
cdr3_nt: TGCAGCGTTGAAAGGTCTAGTGAAGAGACCCAGTACTTC

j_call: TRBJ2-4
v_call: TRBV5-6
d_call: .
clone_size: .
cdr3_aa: CASSKRVGLAKNIQYF
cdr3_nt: TGTGCCAGCAGCAAACGGGTAGGCCTAGCCAAAAACATTCAGTACTTC

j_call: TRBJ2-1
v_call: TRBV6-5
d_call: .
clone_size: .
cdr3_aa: CASSPHMGQYNEQFF
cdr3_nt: TGTGCCAGCAGTCCCCATATGGGCCAGTACAATGAGCAGTTCTTC

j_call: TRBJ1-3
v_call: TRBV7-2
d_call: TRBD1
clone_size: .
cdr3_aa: CASSLNAGGTGNTIYF
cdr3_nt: TGTGCCAGCAGCTTAAACGCAGGGGGTACTGGAAACACCATATATTTT

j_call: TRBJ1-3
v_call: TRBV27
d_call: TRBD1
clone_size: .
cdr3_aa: CASSLGQGAGNTIYF
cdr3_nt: TGTGCCAGCAGTCTCGGACAGGGGGCTGGAAACACCATATATTTT

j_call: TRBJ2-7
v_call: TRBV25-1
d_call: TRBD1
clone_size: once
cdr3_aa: CASSRQGMPPEQYF
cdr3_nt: TGTGCCAGCAGTAGACAGGGGATGCCCCCCGAGCAGTACTTC

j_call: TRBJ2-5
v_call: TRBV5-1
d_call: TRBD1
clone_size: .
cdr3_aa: CASTRTGGQETQYF
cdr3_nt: TGCGCCAGCACCCGGACAGGGGGCCAAGAGACCCAGTACTTC

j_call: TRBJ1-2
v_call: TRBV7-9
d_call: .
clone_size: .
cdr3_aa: CASSATGANYGYTF
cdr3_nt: TGTGCCAGCAGCGCGACAGGAGCTAACTATGGCTACACCTTC

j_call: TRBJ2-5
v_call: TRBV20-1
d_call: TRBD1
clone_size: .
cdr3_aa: CSYRGGETQYF
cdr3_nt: TGCAGCTACAGGGGCGGAGAGACCCAGTACTTC

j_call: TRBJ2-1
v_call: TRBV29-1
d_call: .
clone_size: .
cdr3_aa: CSVAGTANEQFF
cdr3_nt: TGCAGCGTCGCGGGGACGGCGAATGAGCAGTTCTTC

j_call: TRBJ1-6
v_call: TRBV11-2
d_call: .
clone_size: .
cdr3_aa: CASTPLSSPLHF
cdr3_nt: TGTGCCAGCACCCCGTTGTCCTCACCCCTCCACTTT

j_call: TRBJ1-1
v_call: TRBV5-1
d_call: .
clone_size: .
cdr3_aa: CASRTDRNTEAFF
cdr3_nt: TGCGCCAGCAGGACTGATAGGAACACTGAAGCTTTCTTT

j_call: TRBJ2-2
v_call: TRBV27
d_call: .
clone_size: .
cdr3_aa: CASSLSRSREGELFF
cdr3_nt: TGTGCCAGCAGTTTATCCCGATCTAGAGAAGGGGAGCTGTTTTTT

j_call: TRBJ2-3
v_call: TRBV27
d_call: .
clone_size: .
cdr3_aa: CASSPGLSRTSADTQYF
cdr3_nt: TGTGCCAGCAGTCCGGGACTCTCCCGCACATCGGCAGATACGCAGTATTTT

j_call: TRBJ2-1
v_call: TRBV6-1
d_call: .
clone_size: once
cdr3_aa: CASSESSGYNEQFF
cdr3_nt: TGTGCCAGCAGTGAAAGTAGCGGATACAATGAGCAGTTCTTC

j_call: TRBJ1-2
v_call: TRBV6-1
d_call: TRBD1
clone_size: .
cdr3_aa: CASSDPKTGRGGYTF
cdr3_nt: TGTGCCAGCAGTGATCCTAAGACAGGGCGTGGCGGCTACACCTTC

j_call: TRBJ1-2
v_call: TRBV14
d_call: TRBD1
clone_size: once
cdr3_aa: CASSHSQGAPYGYTF
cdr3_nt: TGTGCCAGCAGCCACTCGCAGGGGGCCCCGTATGGCTACACCTTC

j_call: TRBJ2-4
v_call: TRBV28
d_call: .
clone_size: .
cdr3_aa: CASSSRDNKNIQYF
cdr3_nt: TGTGCCAGCAGTAGCCGGGACAACAAAAACATTCAGTACTTC

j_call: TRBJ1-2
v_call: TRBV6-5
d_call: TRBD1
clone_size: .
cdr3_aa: CASSYSTGHYGYTF
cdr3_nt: TGTGCCAGCAGTTACTCGACAGGGCACTATGGCTACACCTTC

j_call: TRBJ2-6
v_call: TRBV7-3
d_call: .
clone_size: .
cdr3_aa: CASSPPGANVLTF
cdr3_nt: TGTGCCAGCAGCCCCCCAGGGGCCAACGTCCTGACTTTC